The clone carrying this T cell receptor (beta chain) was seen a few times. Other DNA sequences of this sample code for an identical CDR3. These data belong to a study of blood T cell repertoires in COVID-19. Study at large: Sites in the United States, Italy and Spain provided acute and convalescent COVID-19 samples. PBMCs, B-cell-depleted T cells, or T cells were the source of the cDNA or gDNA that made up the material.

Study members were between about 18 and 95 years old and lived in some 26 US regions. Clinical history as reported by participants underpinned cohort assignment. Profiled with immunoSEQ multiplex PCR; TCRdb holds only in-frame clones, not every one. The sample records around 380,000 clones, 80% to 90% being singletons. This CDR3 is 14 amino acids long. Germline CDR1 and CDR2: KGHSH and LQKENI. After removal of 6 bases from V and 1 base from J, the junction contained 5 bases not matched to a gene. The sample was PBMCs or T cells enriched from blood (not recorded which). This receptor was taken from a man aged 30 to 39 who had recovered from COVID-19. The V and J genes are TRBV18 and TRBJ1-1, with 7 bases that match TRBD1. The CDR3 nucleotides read TGTGCCAGCTCGCCCGGGACAGCGAACACTGAAGCTTTCTTT. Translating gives CASSPGTANTEAFF.